This T cell receptor (beta chain) was retrieved from a study of blood T cell repertoires in COVID-19. As for the study in general: Collection of acute and convalescent COVID-19 samples took place in the United States, Italy and Spain. T cells, B-cell-depleted T cells, or PBMCs provided the cDNA or gDNA that served as material.

Per the original methods: Researchers report that nucleated cell counts were estimated from reference gene primer amplification. Profiled with immunoSEQ multiplex PCR; TCRdb holds only in-frame clones, not every one. From that table come the V and J calls and clone size; the DNA was used to work out D and trimming. The sample has tens of thousands of clones, about 74% seen once. Germline CDR1 and CDR2: SEHNR and FQNEAQ (reference sequence). J lost 4 bases, V lost 5 bases, and 11 bases had no gene match. This CDR3 contains 17 residues. The receptor was derived from a human donor with acute or convalescent COVID-19. The donor label of this sample is uncertain. V gene TRBV7-9 combines with J gene TRBJ1-1, with 12 positions matching TRBD1. The sequencing sample was made of peripheral blood. This chain's CDR3 is CASSDPGQGARGTEAFF. The CDR3 region has the DNA TGTGCCAGCAGCGACCCGGGACAGGGGGCTCGGGGCACTGAAGCTTTCTTT.